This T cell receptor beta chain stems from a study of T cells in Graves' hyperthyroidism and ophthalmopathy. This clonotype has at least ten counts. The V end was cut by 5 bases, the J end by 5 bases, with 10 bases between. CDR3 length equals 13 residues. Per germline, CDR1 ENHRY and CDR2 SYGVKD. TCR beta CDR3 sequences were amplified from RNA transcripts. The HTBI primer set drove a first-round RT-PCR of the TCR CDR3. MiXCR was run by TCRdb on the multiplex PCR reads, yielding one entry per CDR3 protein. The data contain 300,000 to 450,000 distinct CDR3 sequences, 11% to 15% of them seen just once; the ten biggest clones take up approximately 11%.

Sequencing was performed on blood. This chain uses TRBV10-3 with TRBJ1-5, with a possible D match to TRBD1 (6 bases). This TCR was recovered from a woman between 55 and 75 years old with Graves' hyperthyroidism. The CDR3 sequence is CAISRDKDQPQHF. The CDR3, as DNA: TGTGCCATCAGTCGGGACAAAGATCAGCCCCAGCATTTT.